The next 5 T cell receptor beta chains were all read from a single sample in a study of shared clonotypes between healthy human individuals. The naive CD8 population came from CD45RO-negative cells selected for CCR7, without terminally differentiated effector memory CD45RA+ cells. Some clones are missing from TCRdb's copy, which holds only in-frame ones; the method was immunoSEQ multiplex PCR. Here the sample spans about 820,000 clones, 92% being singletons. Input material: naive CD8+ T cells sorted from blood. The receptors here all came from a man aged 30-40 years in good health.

The CDR3 bases are TGTGCCAGCAGCTTATTGTACCCGGCGAGGGAGACCCAGTACTTC. Protein product: CASSLLYPARETQYF. This sequence joins TRBV7-2 and TRBJ2-5; D remains ambiguous. This CDR3 comprises 15 residues. Germline V gives CDR1 SGHTA, CDR2 FQGNSA. The V gene lost 2 bases and the J gene lost 5 bases, with 15 bases spanning the gap.

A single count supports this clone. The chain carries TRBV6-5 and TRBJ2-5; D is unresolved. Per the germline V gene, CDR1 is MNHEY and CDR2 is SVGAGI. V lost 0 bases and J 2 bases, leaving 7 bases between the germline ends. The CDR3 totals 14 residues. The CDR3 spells CASSYSFGQETQYF. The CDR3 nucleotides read TGTGCCAGCAGTTACTCGTTTGGACAAGAGACCCAGTACTTC.

For the CDR3, the DNA is TGTGCCATCAGTCCGGGACAGGGGATCACCGAGCAGTACTTC. Amino acids: CAISPGQGITEQYF. This chain links TRBV10-3 with TRBJ2-7; 10 bases agree with TRBD1. The V segment lost 5 bases and the J segment 6 bases; nucleotides outside the gene matches: 7. The CDR3 runs 14 residues. Germline V lookup: CDR1 ENHRY, CDR2 SYGVKD.

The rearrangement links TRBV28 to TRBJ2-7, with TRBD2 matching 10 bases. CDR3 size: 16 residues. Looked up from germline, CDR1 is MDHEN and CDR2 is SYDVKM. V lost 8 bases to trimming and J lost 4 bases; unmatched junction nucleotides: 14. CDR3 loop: CASRAPGLAGVYEQYF. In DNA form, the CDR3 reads TGTGCCAGCCGCGCCCCTGGCCTAGCGGGAGTATACGAGCAGTACTTC.

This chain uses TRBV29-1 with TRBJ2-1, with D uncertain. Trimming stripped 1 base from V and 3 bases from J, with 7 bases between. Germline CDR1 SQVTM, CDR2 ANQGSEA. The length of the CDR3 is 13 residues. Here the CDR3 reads CSVEASNYNEQFF. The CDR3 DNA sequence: TGCAGCGTTGAAGCCAGCAACTACAATGAGCAGTTCTTC.